This T cell receptor beta chain appears in the sequencing data of a study of blood T cell repertoires in COVID-19 (TCRdb year 2020). Study-level background: Samples from collaborators originated in the United States, Italy and Spain and spanned both the acute and convalescent phases of COVID-19. The sample metadata nearly always contained a de-identified subject ID, COVID-19 status, age in years and sex. The material from the prospective study consisted of cDNA or gDNA derived from T cells, B-cell-depleted T cells, or PBMCs. The repertoires were released in a freely available public database intended as a resource for research on the immune response to SARS-CoV-2. Subjects who had been exposed to COVID-19, were actively infected with it, or had recovered from it provided the deeply sampled blood TCRbeta repertoires that made up the dataset. The samples were drawn from two sources: the first 160 participants of the ongoing ImmuneRACE study, and 1,254 subjects contributed by 6 global collaborators. Where available, HLA class I and class II types were obtained from metadata supplied by the sample provider rather than from assay-based typing. Overall study results and their limits: How much clinical and demographic metadata was included differed by source and by participant, and the metadata was provided uncurated.

The immunoSEQ Assay, a bias-controlled multiplex PCR, was used to amplify TCRbeta CDR3 regions from genomic DNA. Turning to the authors' computational methods: Nucleated cell counts per sample were estimated from amplification of reference gene primers within the assay. Sequence reads were collapsed and filtered to measure the absolute abundance of every unique TCRbeta CDR3 rearrangement. Productive Simpson clonality was computed per sample as the square root of Simpson's diversity index over productive rearrangements. Not all clones reach the TCRdb copy of this immuneACCESS table, which keeps in-frame sequences only. Checked studies attribute under half of the gap to unresolved V genes and leave the rest unexplained. D and trimming were read from the DNA, whereas the V and J calls and clone size are those reported in that table. The sample yields hundreds of thousands of clones; around nine tenths were counted once. The ten largest clones represent around 3.3% of the sample.

With regard to this clone: This receptor's antigen is unknown. The record has no base qualities; no much larger clone is one base away.

CDR1 SGHNT and CDR2 YYREEE are derived from the germline V gene (reference sequence). The CDR3 covers 16 residues, taking in both the cysteine and the phenylalanine. CDR3 DNA only is kept here, 48 bases in frame from base 1. Relative to germline, V is missing 0 bases and J is missing 2 bases, with 6 bases of the junction outside any gene match. The collaborating institutions used their own protocols to collect whole blood in K2EDTA tubes. For TCRbeta analysis, collaborators shipped samples as frozen whole blood, isolated PBMCs, or DNA extracted from either of those sample types. The receptor's source is a man between 18 and 29 years old with active or convalescent COVID-19. Material for sequencing was peripheral blood. The chain is made from TRBV5-4 and TRBJ2-7, with 9 bases in between that match TRBD2. The DNA reads TGTGCCAGCAGCTTGGAGATAGCGGGAGCCCCCTACGAGCAGTACTTC. Its amino acids are CASSLEIAGAPYEQYF.